This TCR beta chain was sequenced in a study of patients and donors after allogeneic stem cell transplantation. MiXCR was run by TCRdb on the RT-PCR reads, yielding one entry per CDR3 protein. The profile shows roughly 250,000 distinct CDR3 sequences, over 12% of them singletons. The CDR3 totals 12 residues. V was pared by 3 bases and J by 0 bases, with 6 bases between. CDR1 is GTSNPN and CDR2 is SVGIG in the germline V gene (reference sequence). The chain combines TRBV30 with TRBJ2-7; D remains unclear. Source material: blood, either unsorted or a sorted T cell fraction (not recorded which). The source is a human donor who was either an allogeneic HSCT recipient or a stem cell or donor lymphocyte infusion donor (not recorded which). It is not recorded whose cells these are; they may come from a transplant donor. The CDR3: CAWRRSSYEQYF. The CDR3 region has the DNA TGTGCCTGGAGACGGAGCTCCTACGAGCAGTACTTC.